This T cell receptor (beta chain) emerged from a study of blood T cell repertoires in COVID-19 (TCRdb year 2020). About the full investigation: Collaborator samples came from the United States, Italy and Spain and covered acute and convalescent phases of COVID-19. The material from the prospective study consisted of cDNA or gDNA derived from T cells, B-cell-depleted T cells, or PBMCs. Deeply sampled blood TCRbeta repertoires from subjects exposed to, actively infected with, or recovered from COVID-19 were included in the dataset. The repertoires were released in a freely available public database intended as a resource for research on the immune response to SARS-CoV-2. The samples were drawn from the first 160 participants of the ongoing ImmuneRACE study and from 950 to 1,500 subjects provided by 6 global collaborators. Sample metadata almost always included a de-identified subject ID, COVID-19 status, age in years and sex. Where HLA class I and class II types were available, the types were taken from metadata supplied by the sample provider, not from assay-based typing. Study-wide conclusions, independent of this receptor: Clinical and demographic metadata were provided uncurated, with the amount varying by source and participant.

TCRbeta CDR3 regions were amplified from genomic DNA by means of the immunoSEQ Assay, a bias-controlled multiplex PCR. Concerning the study's data processing: Within the assay, amplification of reference gene primers was used to estimate how many nucleated cells each sample contained. To quantify the absolute abundance of each unique TCRbeta CDR3 rearrangement, sequence reads were collapsed and filtered. For each sample, productive Simpson clonality was calculated as the square root of Simpson's diversity index over productive rearrangements. TCRdb stores this immuneACCESS table with in-frame sequences only. Part of the clones is absent; in the studies checked, under half of the shortfall reflects unresolved V genes, and no reason is known for the rest. V and J calls plus clone size are reproduced from that table; the DNA served to infer D and trimming. The sample data list about 190,000 clones, and roughly 80% of these were observed just once. About 20% of the sample lies in the top ten.

Each collaborating institution followed its own protocols to collect whole blood in K2EDTA tubes. For TCRbeta analysis, collaborators shipped samples in one of three forms: frozen whole blood, isolated PBMCs, or DNA extracted from either of those sample types. Sequences SGHRS (CDR1) and YFSETQ (CDR2) are obtained from the germline V gene. Deletion took 2 bases off V and 0 bases off J, with a span of 7 bases between the germline ends. The CDR3 sequence holds 14 residues, the cysteine and phenylalanine included. The retained sequence is limited to the CDR3, 42 bases, with the frame set at the first base. In the case of this clone: This clone's antigen is unknown. No base quality values were provided; no much bigger clone lies one nucleotide off.

The sequence links TRBV5-1 to TRBJ2-3, with the D segment identity uncertain. The sequencing input was peripheral blood. This clonotype was obtained from a human donor in a cohort sampled during active COVID-19. The CDR3 protein: CASSFGTSTDTQYF. The bases are TGCGCCAGCAGCTTTGGTACTAGCACAGATACGCAGTATTTT.